This T cell receptor (beta chain) was captured in a study of cytomegalovirus exposure and HLA in healthy donors. Study findings and constraints: Previous analysis showed most TCR beta V segments were productive about 87% or about 30% of the time. Analysis was performed later, and it showed HLA-associated TCR beta chains to be more clonally expanded than equally common others.

Donors showed nominal health when sampled, although they likely had unrecorded immune exposures. Trimming removed 5 bases at V and 0 bases at J, with 5 bases between. The CDR3 contains 13 residues. Germline CDR1 reads SEHNR; CDR2 reads FQNEAQ (reference sequence). Both 60 Vbeta primers and 13 Jbeta primers went into the PCR. Produced via immunoSEQ multiplex PCR; TCRdb's table is partial and in-frame only. This table lists approximately 72,000 clones. As regards this clone: The antigen is unknown.

The receptor comes from a woman between 40 and 55 years old in good health and CMV-seropositive. The sequenced material came from PBMCs. The chain uses TRBV7-9 and TRBJ1-5; D not resolved. CDR3: CASSPGSNQPQHF. The CDR3 coding sequence is TGTGCCAGCAGCCCCGGTAGCAATCAGCCCCAGCATTTT.